Each of the 21 T cell receptor beta chains below was sequenced from the same sample in a study of control samples from healthy donors and cancer patients. The protocol was immunoSEQ multiplex PCR, while the TCRdb copy is restricted to in-frame clones and leaves out a portion. The sample consists of approximately 81,000 clones, around 94% of them appearing once. Source material: blood. Receptors originate from a woman in her late teens or twenties in good health.

The chain couples TRBV28 to TRBJ1-1; 7 bases line up with TRBD1. The CDR3 sequence is 14 residues long. CDR1 and CDR2 (germline): MDHEN, SYDVKM. J was trimmed by 4 bases and V by 4 bases; bases with no gene match: 6. Written as DNA, the CDR3 is TGTGCCAGCAGTTCCACAGGGGTCGGCACTGAAGCTTTCTTT. Protein product: CASSSTGVGTEAFF.

This chain uses TRBV5-1 with TRBJ1-4; perhaps TRBD1 as D (6 bases). Trimming removed 2 bases from V and 13 bases from J, with 15 bases in between. Germline V gene lookup returns CDR1 SGHRS and CDR2 YFSETQ. The CDR3 spans 13 residues. CDR3 protein: CASSLTTTGGLFF. CDR3 nucleotides: TGCGCCAGCAGCTTAACCACGACAGGCGGACTGTTTTTT.

V usage is TRBV6-6 and J usage is TRBJ2-7, with 9 nucleotides matching TRBD1. The CDR3 is 15 amino acids. Germline V gene lookup returns CDR1 MNHNY and CDR2 SVGAGI (reference sequence). V shed 0 bases and J 5 bases; nucleotides not matched to a gene: 5. CDR3 loop: CASSYSGQGSDEQYF. DNA for the CDR3: TGTGCCAGCAGTTACTCGGGACAGGGCTCGGACGAGCAGTACTTC.

This chain connects TRBV6-2 or TRBV6-3 to TRBJ2-7; the D gene is possibly TRBD1 (5 bases). The V and J ends lost 2 bases and 5 bases respectively, with 7 bases between them. CDR3 length equals 12 residues. Germline loops: CDR1 MNHEY, CDR2 SVGEGT. CDR3 DNA: TGTGCCAGCAGTTACGAAGGGGACGAGCAGTACTTC. Amino acid sequence: CASSYEGDEQYF.

This chain links TRBV6-2 or TRBV6-3 with TRBJ1-1; D ambiguous. In germline, CDR1 is MNHEY, CDR2 SVGEGT. CDR3 length: 12 residues. The V end lost 2 bases, the J end lost 1 base, and 2 bases lay between the germline ends. The CDR3 is CASSYKNTEAFF. CDR3 bases: TGTGCCAGCAGTTACAAGAACACTGAAGCTTTCTTT.

The V gene is TRBV11-2, the J gene TRBJ1-6; possible D gene TRBD1, 5 bases. Trimming took off 5 bases at V and 4 bases at J, with 15 bases between the two ends. The CDR3 runs to 16 residues. CDR1 SGHAT and CDR2 FQNNGV come from the germline V gene. The CDR3 DNA is TGTGCCAGCAGCCTTCCAGGGATTTGGTATAATTCACCCCTCCACTTT. Its protein is CASSLPGIWYNSPLHF.

The chain is built from TRBV5-1 and TRBJ2-3; a weak D match, TRBD1 (6 bases). The V gene's germline CDR1 is SGHRS and CDR2 YFSETQ. The CDR3 is 16 amino acids. V was pared by 4 bases and J by 1 base, with 16 bases between. The CDR3 DNA reads as TGCGCCAGCAGCGCCGCGTGGGGGCTCGGCACAGATACGCAGTATTTT. Protein sequence: CASSAAWGLGTDTQYF.

This rearrangement joins TRBV21-1 to TRBJ2-1; the table's D call of TRBD2 was not tested on the DNA. TRBV21-1 is listed as a pseudogene. The CDR3 sequence is 17 residues long. The CDR3 DNA reads as TGTGCCAGCATGGCTAGCGTCATATCTCCGGGGGTCAATGAGCAGTTCTTC. Encoded protein: CASMASVISPGVNEQFF.

V is TRBV11-3 and J is TRBJ2-3; the D gene is possibly TRBD2 (7 bases). The CDR3 covers 16 residues. The V and J ends lost 4 bases and 0 bases respectively, with 14 bases between them. Germline CDR1 is SGHNT and CDR2 is YENEEA. The CDR3 sequence: CASSSEGGDSTDTQYF. Here the CDR3 DNA reads TGTGCCAGCAGCTCAGAAGGGGGGGATAGCACAGATACGCAGTATTTT.

The chain joins TRBV6-5 to TRBJ1-2; D call uncertain. This CDR3 spans 14 amino acids. Per germline, CDR1 MNHEY and CDR2 SVGAGI. V lost 5 bases and J 2 bases, leaving 12 bases between the germline ends. The CDR3 DNA follows: TGTGCCAGCAGTAACACCTACGGGAACTATGGCTACACCTTC. It specifies CASSNTYGNYGYTF.

The chain joins TRBV6-2 or TRBV6-3 to TRBJ2-5; 10 bases match TRBD2. The germline gives CDR1 MNHEY, CDR2 SVGEGT. The CDR3 has 14 amino acids. V gave up 5 bases and J gave up 2 bases; unmatched junction bases: 2. The CDR3 loop reads CASSTSGIQETQYF. In DNA, the CDR3 is TGTGCCAGCAGTACTAGCGGGATACAAGAGACCCAGTACTTC.

V usage is TRBV5-6 and J usage is TRBJ2-5; 11 positions agree with TRBD2. The CDR3 runs to 16 residues. Germline CDR1 is SGHDT and CDR2 is YYEEEE. V lost 0 bases to trimming and J lost 2 bases; unmatched junction nucleotides: 3. The CDR3, as DNA: TGTGCCAGCAGCTTGGGGCTAGCGGGGGGTCAAGAGACCCAGTACTTC. It encodes CASSLGLAGGQETQYF.

The chain carries TRBV5-1 and TRBJ2-2; D gene uncertain. Trimming shortened V by 1 base and J by 3 bases, and 10 bases separated the two germline ends. Germline values: CDR1 SGHRS, CDR2 YFSETQ. This CDR3 is 15 amino acids long. The CDR3 DNA follows: TGCGCCAGCAGCTTGTATTACAAATACACCGGGGAGCTGTTTTTT. It yields the protein CASSLYYKYTGELFF.

V is TRBV28 and J is TRBJ2-1; 11 nucleotides line up with TRBD2. Germline trimming cut 2 bases from V and 7 bases from J; bases unmatched to any gene: 10. CDR1 is MDHEN and CDR2 is SYDVKM in the germline V gene. The CDR3 totals 17 residues. This CDR3 is CASSLGSSGRVINEQFF. The CDR3 coding sequence is TGTGCCAGCAGTTTAGGGAGTAGCGGGAGGGTAATAAATGAGCAGTTCTTC.

The J gene is TRBJ1-2, the V gene TRBV25-1; D remains unclear. Germline CDR1 is MGHDK and CDR2 is SYGVNS. Between the trimmed V and J ends, which lost 0 bases and 3 bases, there was a span of 14 bases. The CDR3 has 16 amino acids. The CDR3 loop reads CASSEYFWDEDYGYTF. As DNA, the CDR3 is TGTGCCAGCAGTGAATATTTTTGGGATGAGGACTATGGCTACACCTTC.

The chain employs TRBV5-6 and TRBJ1-5; 7 nucleotides line up with TRBD1. In germline, CDR1 is SGHDT, CDR2 YYEEEE. V dropped 0 bases and J dropped 4; count of bases not matched to a gene: 4. The CDR3 has 15 residues. This CDR3 is CASSLGLQGNQPQHF. In nucleotides, the CDR3 is TGTGCCAGCAGCTTGGGATTACAGGGGAATCAGCCCCAGCATTTT. Filled out from reference TRBV5-6 and TRBJ1-5, the complete variable domain reads DAGVTQSPTHLIKTRGQQVTLRCSPKSGHDTVSWYQQALGQGPQFIFQYYEEEERQRGNFPDRFSGHQFPNYSSELNVNALLLGDSALYLCASSLGLQGNQPQHFGDGTRLSIL.

The genes are TRBV7-9 and TRBJ2-7; D remains ambiguous. Germline V gene sequence: CDR1 SEHNR, CDR2 FQNEAQ (reference sequence). CDR3 length: 15 amino acids. The V end lost 1 base, the J end lost 3 bases, and 13 bases lay between the germline ends. This chain's CDR3 is CASSLGAGQNYEQYF. CDR3 bases: TGTGCCAGCAGCTTAGGGGCCGGGCAGAACTACGAGCAGTACTTC.

The chain links TRBV14 to TRBJ2-3, with D tentatively TRBD2 (5 bases). Trimming shortened V by 4 bases and J by 5 bases, and 19 bases separated the two germline ends. This CDR3 contains 16 residues. The germline V gene encodes CDR1 SGHDN and CDR2 FVKESK. The CDR3 region is CASSRSREVAEDTQYF. For the CDR3, the DNA is TGTGCCAGCAGCCGGTCGAGGGAAGTAGCAGAAGATACGCAGTATTTT.

The chain recombines TRBV3-1 (or the pseudogene TRBV3-2) with TRBJ1-4; D is unresolved. V lost 1 base and J 5 bases, leaving 11 bases between the germline ends. CDR1 and CDR2 (germline): LGHDT, YNNKEL (reference sequence). The CDR3 is 15 residues long. DNA of the CDR3: TGTGCCAGCAGCCAAGCGGGCAGCAGGAATGAAAAACTGTTTTTT. Its protein product is CASSQAGSRNEKLFF.

This chain connects TRBV21-1 to TRBJ1-1. TRBV21-1 is labeled a pseudogene. The CDR3 is 17 amino acids. The CDR3 nucleotides read TGTGCCAGCAGCAAAGAAAAAAGGGGGGGTCTGAACACTGAAGCTTTCTTT. This encodes CASSKEKRGGLNTEAFF.

The chain couples TRBV3-1 (or the pseudogene TRBV3-2) to TRBJ2-1, with TRBD1 matching 7 bases. V lost 4 bases and J lost 5; bases outside the gene matches: 20. CDR3 size: 19 residues. Germline V gene data show CDR1 as LGHDT and CDR2 as YNNKEL (reference sequence). This CDR3 is CASSRPRHNWDRANNEQFF. The CDR3 coding sequence is TGTGCCAGCAGCCGTCCCCGCCACAATTGGGACAGAGCCAACAATGAGCAGTTCTTC.